This entry describes one T cell receptor beta chain. Its antigen is not yet known. No much larger clone is present one base from it, and per-base qualities are unavailable. TCRbeta CDR3 regions were amplified from genomic DNA by means of the immunoSEQ Assay, a bias-controlled multiplex PCR. The study's own analysis went as follows. The number of nucleated cells in each sample was estimated from the amplification of reference gene primers within the assay. To quantify the absolute abundance of each unique TCRbeta CDR3 rearrangement, sequence reads were collapsed and filtered. For each sample, productive Simpson clonality was calculated as the square root of Simpson's diversity index across productive rearrangements. TCRdb mirrors the immuneACCESS table, restricted to in-frame sequences. Some clones are absent from its copies; in checked studies, under half trace to an unresolved V gene, and the reason for the others is unknown. D and trimming come from the DNA, and the V and J calls and clone size come from that table. This sample has 110,000 to 150,000 clones in its table, and 84% of those were observed once. The ten largest clones capture approximately 45% of the sample.

Whole blood was collected in K2EDTA tubes by collaborating institutions according to the institutions' own protocols. For TCRbeta analysis, collaborators shipped samples in one of three forms: frozen whole blood, isolated PBMCs, or DNA extracted from either of those sample types. The sample belongs to a study of blood T cell repertoires in COVID-19 (dated by TCRdb to 2020 to 2021). In the study overall: The collaborator samples originated in the United States, Italy and Spain and spanned the acute and convalescent phases of COVID-19. The material from the prospective study consisted of cDNA or gDNA derived from T cells, B-cell-depleted T cells, or PBMCs. Deeply sampled blood TCRbeta repertoires from subjects exposed to, actively infected with, or recovered from COVID-19 were included in the dataset. A freely available public database, intended as a resource for researchers studying the immune response to SARS-CoV-2, is where the repertoires were released. The samples were drawn from the first 160 participants of the ongoing ImmuneRACE study and from 1,254 subjects provided by 6 global collaborators. Nearly every sample came with metadata listing a de-identified subject ID, COVID-19 status, age in years and sex. HLA class I and class II types, where available, came from metadata supplied by the sample provider rather than from assay-based typing. What the work shows at the level of the full study, not this receptor alone: Clinical and demographic metadata were provided uncurated, with the amount varying by source and participant.

Per the germline V gene (reference sequence), LNHDA is the CDR1 and SQIVND is the CDR2. The CDR3 holds 14 amino acids from the cysteine to the phenylalanine. Here the CDR3 DNA is all that survives: 42 bases in frame from base 1. Between the V and J ends, shortened by 3 bases and 6 bases respectively, the junction contains 11 bases. The rearrangement joined TRBV19 to TRBJ2-2, with a tentative D gene TRBD1 over 6 matching bases. The sequenced material came from peripheral blood. This TCR derives from a human donor in a cohort sampled during active COVID-19. The bases are TGTGCCAGTAGTATGAGGGGGAGCTCCGGGGAGCTGTTTTTT. The encoded protein is CASSMRGSSGELFF.